The clone carrying this T cell receptor beta chain was detected a few times. As yet, its antigen is unknown. V lost 1 base, J lost 2 bases, and 19 bases stayed unmatched. The CDR3 loop spans 21 amino acids. Per germline, CDR1 SGHVS and CDR2 FQNEAQ. These data originate in a study of T cell responses to AZD1222 COVID-19 vaccine. Regarding the study as a whole: With dominance at 160-218 and 743-854, vaccine-associated CD4 TCRs spanned spike. At baseline, just a handful of AZD1222 recipients tested seropositive. White British people made up most donors, females outnumbered males, and clonal diversity was possibly underestimated. Among spike-specific TCRs, nearly half reportedly target unmutated variant regions.

Measured with immunoSEQ multiplex PCR; TCRdb has only the in-frame clones, and not every one. This sample yields 45,000 to 70,000 clones, of which 80% to 90% are seen a single time; about 14% belongs to the top ten. The chain employs TRBV7-8 and TRBJ1-4, with 7 bases that match TRBD1. This sequence was found in an adult who received the AZD1222 COVID-19 vaccine. The source material was peripheral blood, sampled 28 days after the second AZD1222 dose. The CDR3 here is CASSLERHYSRNRGTNEKLFF. The CDR3 region has the DNA TGTGCCAGCAGCTTAGAAAGACACTATTCGAGAAACAGGGGTACTAATGAAAAACTGTTTTTT. Variable domain in full (rest from reference TRBV7-8 and TRBJ1-4): GAGVSQSPRYKVAKRGQDVALRCDPISGHVSLFWYQQALGQGPEFLTYFQNEAQLDKSGLPSDRFFAERPEGSVSTLKIQRTQQEDSAVYLCASSLERHYSRNRGTNEKLFFGSGTQLSVL.